What follows are 17 T cell receptor beta chains derived from one specimen sequenced in a study of CD8 T cells in ankylosing spondylitis. No antigens are known for them. TCRdb reprocessed the 5' RACE reads with MiXCR, giving one entry per CDR3 protein. The sample yields more than 500,000 distinct CDR3 sequences, over 4% seen once. Overall study results and limits: Characteristic of ankylosing spondylitis blood, it appeared, was a TCR beta motif comprising roughly eight highly homologous variants.

Sequencing was carried out using blood, either unsorted or a sorted T cell fraction (not recorded which). Receptors originate from a male donor with ankylosing spondylitis.

This clonotype has ten or more counts. The gene calls are TRBV4-2 and TRBJ2-2; 11 positions match TRBD2. J gave up 2 bases and V 4 bases, and 15 bases lay outside the gene matches. The CDR3 has 20 amino acids. Germline CDR1 and CDR2: LGHNA and YNFKEQ. CDR3 DNA sequence: TGTGCCAGCAGCCGGGAGCCCCTAGCGGGGGGTTCGGTCAACACCGGGGAGCTGTTTTTT. As protein: CASSREPLAGGSVNTGELFF.

This clonotype appeared a few times. The V and J genes are TRBV12-3 or TRBV12-4 and TRBJ2-6, with D unclear. The length of the CDR3 is 13 residues. Trimming took 6 bases from V and 4 from J, leaving 7 bases between them. The CDR3 DNA is TGTGCCAGCAGGGCCGGGGGGGCCAACGTCCTGACTTTC. It encodes CASRAGGANVLTF.

The rearrangement uses TRBV5-1 and TRBJ2-3; no definite D call. V dropped 3 bases and J dropped 1 base, with 12 bases sitting between them. The CDR3 is 15 residues long. Germline-derived CDR1 and CDR2 are SGHRS and YFSETQ. CDR3 in DNA: TGCGCCAGCAGCTCCCGTGGCGAAGGCACAGATACGCAGTATTTT. It codes for CASSSRGEGTDTQYF.

Comments on this clonotype: A much larger clone lies a single base off, so this may be a read error. This chain joins TRBV7-2 and TRBJ2-1; perhaps D is TRBD1 or TRBD2 (5 bases each). Trimming took off 7 bases at V and 0 bases at J, with 13 bases between the two ends. The CDR3 consists of 15 residues. The germline V gene encodes CDR1 SGHTA and CDR2 FQGNSA. CDR3 nucleotides: TGTGCCAGCACCCCAGAGGGGAGCTCCTACAATGAGCAGTTCTTC. Its translation: CASTPEGSSYNEQFF.

This clonotype was picked up many times. This chain uses TRBV11-2 with TRBJ2-3, with D possibly TRBD2 on 6 matching bases. CDR1 is SGHAT, CDR2 FQNNGV, per germline. This CDR3 is 14 amino acids long. V was shortened by 5 bases and J by 2 bases, with 11 bases between the two germline ends. The CDR3 nucleotides read TGTGCCAGCAGCCAAACTAGCCACACAGATACGCAGTATTTT. It yields the protein CASSQTSHTDTQYF.

This clonotype was seen many times. This chain uses TRBV6-2 or TRBV6-3 with TRBJ1-5, with 12 positions matching TRBD1. Trimming cost V 2 bases and J 5 bases; bases outside gene matches: 13. The CDR3 spans 19 residues. The V gene's germline CDR1 is MNHEY and CDR2 SVGEGT. The CDR3 nucleotides are TGTGCCAGCAGTTACCGCTTAAACTGGGACAGGGGGCTTGATCAGCCCCAGCATTTT. It is translated as CASSYRLNWDRGLDQPQHF.

The chain links TRBV9 to TRBJ1-2; 9 bases agree with TRBD1. Germline V gene data show CDR1 as SGDLS and CDR2 as YYNGEE. The V segment lost 0 bases and the J segment 7 bases; nucleotides outside the gene matches: 4. The CDR3 runs 14 residues. The DNA of the CDR3 is TGTGCCAGCAGCGTAGCGGACAGGGGCGCTGGCTACACCTTC. It translates to CASSVADRGAGYTF. Full variable domain (missing parts from reference TRBV9 and TRBJ1-2): DSGVTQTPKHLITATGQRVTLRCSPRSGDLSVYWYQQSLDQGLQFLIQYYNGEERAKGNILERFSAQQFPDLHSELNLSSLELGDSALYFCASSVADRGAGYTFGSGTRLTVV.

This clonotype was recorded at least ten times. The V and J genes are TRBV20-1 and TRBJ1-1; TRBD1 aligns across 8 bases. The CDR3 contains 12 residues. CDR1 DFQATT and CDR2 SNEGSKA come from the germline V gene (reference sequence). Trimming took 6 bases from V and 6 from J; bases not matched to a gene: 6. The CDR3 spells CSAPGQGSEAFF. The CDR3 DNA reads as TGCAGTGCCCCCGGACAGGGATCTGAAGCTTTCTTT.

The sample holds many counts of this clonotype. The J gene is TRBJ2-3, the V gene TRBV20-1, with D perhaps TRBD2 (6 bases). V shed 5 bases and J shed 1 base, with 13 bases lying between them. Germline CDR1 and CDR2: DFQATT and SNEGSKA (reference sequence). The CDR3 totals 14 residues. Here the CDR3 reads CSAQDYRGTDTQYF. CDR3 nucleotides: TGCAGTGCTCAGGACTACCGAGGCACAGATACGCAGTATTTT.

This clonotype was picked up many times. The V and J genes are TRBV6-2 or TRBV6-3 and TRBJ1-5; 11 bases line up with TRBD1. CDR3 size: 16 residues. The J segment lost 10 bases and the V segment lost 2 bases, leaving 10 bases of the junction unmatched. Looked up from germline, CDR1 is MNHEY and CDR2 is SVGEGT. The CDR3 is CASSYMGQGGTNPQHF. The CDR3 nucleotides read TGTGCCAGCAGTTACATGGGACAGGGGGGAACGAATCCCCAGCATTTT.

This clonotype was counted at least ten times. The gene calls are TRBV6-1 and TRBJ2-5; possible D gene TRBD2, 5 bases. Germline CDR1 and CDR2: MNHNS and SASEGT. Trimming removed 8 bases at V and 3 bases at J, with 13 bases between. The CDR3 sequence is 13 residues long. CDR3: CASRRLKEETQYF. The CDR3 DNA reads as TGTGCCAGCCGGAGGCTGAAAGAAGAGACCCAGTACTTC.

Ten or more counts support this clonotype. The chain combines TRBV9 with TRBJ1-5, with 7 nucleotides matching TRBD1. The CDR3 has 15 amino acids. The germline CDR1 and CDR2 sequences are SGDLS and YYNGEE. The junction had 6 bases not matched to a gene; V was cut back by 3 bases and J by 3 bases. CDR3 in amino acids: CASSEGGGDNQPQHF. As DNA, the CDR3 is TGTGCCAGCAGCGAGGGAGGGGGCGACAATCAGCCCCAGCATTTT.

This clonotype was counted ten times or more. V gene TRBV4-3 combines with J gene TRBJ2-7; D is perhaps TRBD2 (6 bases). Looked up from germline, CDR1 is LGHNA and CDR2 is YSLEER. This CDR3 is 14 amino acids long. Deletions cut 2 bases from V and 7 bases from J, with 15 bases between. The CDR3 sequence: CASSQNRLDTEQYF. The CDR3 bases are TGCGCCAGCAGCCAAAACCGACTAGACACTGAGCAGTACTTC.

Ten or more counts support this clonotype. The chain carries TRBV12-3 or TRBV12-4 and TRBJ1-5; 7 positions agree with TRBD1. The CDR3 contains 14 residues. The ends lost 4 bases at V and 7 bases at J; junction bases unmatched: 7. The CDR3 reads CASSSTGANQPQHF. CDR3 coding DNA: TGTGCCAGCAGTTCCACAGGGGCGAACCAGCCCCAGCATTTT.

This clonotype was counted a few times. The V call is TRBV7-2, the J call TRBJ2-1, with D hard to call. CDR3 length: 11 amino acids. Deletions cut 8 bases from V and 6 bases from J, with 8 bases between. The germline V gene has CDR1 SGHTA and CDR2 FQGNSA. The CDR3 sequence is CASRIRNEQFF. CDR3 sequence (DNA): TGTGCCAGCCGTATTCGCAATGAGCAGTTCTTC.

CDR3 amino acids: CASSQTRDTQYF. CDR3 bases: TGTGCCAGCAGCCAGACAAGGGATACGCAGTATTTT. This sequence joins TRBV7-2 and TRBJ2-3, with no clear D. V shed 5 bases and J shed 6 bases, with 9 bases lying between them. Germline V gives CDR1 SGHTA, CDR2 FQGNSA. CDR3 length equals 12 residues.

J is TRBJ1-2 and V is TRBV5-5; TRBD1 is a possible D gene (5 bases). Trimming shortened V by 0 bases and J by 5 bases, and 11 bases separated the two germline ends. Germline assignment: CDR1 SGHKS and CDR2 YYEKEE (reference sequence). The CDR3 extends over 14 amino acids. CDR3 loop: CASSLVTASYGYTF. Written as DNA, the CDR3 is TGTGCCAGCAGCTTGGTGACAGCAAGTTATGGCTACACCTTC.